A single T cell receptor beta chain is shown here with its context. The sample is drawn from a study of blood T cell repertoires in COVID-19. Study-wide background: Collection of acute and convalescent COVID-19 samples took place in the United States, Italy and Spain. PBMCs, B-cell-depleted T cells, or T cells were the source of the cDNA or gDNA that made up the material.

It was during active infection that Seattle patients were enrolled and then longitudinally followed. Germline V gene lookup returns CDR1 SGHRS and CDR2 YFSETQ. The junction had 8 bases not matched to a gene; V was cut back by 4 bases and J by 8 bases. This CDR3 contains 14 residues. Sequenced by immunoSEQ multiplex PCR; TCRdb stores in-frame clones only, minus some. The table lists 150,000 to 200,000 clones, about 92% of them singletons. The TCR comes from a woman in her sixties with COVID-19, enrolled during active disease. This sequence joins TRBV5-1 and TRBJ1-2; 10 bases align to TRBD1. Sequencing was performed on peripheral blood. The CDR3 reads CASSGGTGALGYTF. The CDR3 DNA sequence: TGCGCCAGCAGCGGCGGGACAGGGGCTTTAGGCTACACCTTC. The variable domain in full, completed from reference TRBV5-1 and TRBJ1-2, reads KAGVTQTPRYLIKTRGQQVTLSCSPISGHRSVSWYQQTPGQGLQFLFEYFSETQRNKGNFPGRFSGRQFSNSRSEMNVSTLELGDSALYLCASSGGTGALGYTFGSGTRLTVV.